The entry below describes one TCR beta chain. Its antigen is currently unknown. This specimen comes from a study of cytomegalovirus exposure and HLA in healthy donors. Whole-study context: Genetic ancestry analysis placed about 84% of the 398 donors that were genotyped in the Caucasian-associated cluster.

This CDR3 is built from 12 residues. The germline V gene has CDR1 MDHEN and CDR2 SYDVKM. Trimming left V 8 bases short and J 2 bases short, with 9 bases between. This PCR relied on a set of 60 Vbeta primers and 13 Jbeta primers. Using immunoSEQ multiplex PCR, the repertoire was profiled, and TCRdb retains in-frame clones only, with some absent. The table records 150,000 to 200,000 clones, about 81% of them present only once. Study-wide results and caveats: For most subjects, TCR beta sequences were reported to predict HLA-A and HLA-B alleles with accuracy. Productive rates of about 87% or about 30% were seen for most TCR beta V segments in an earlier analysis. Investigators reported more than 150 TCR beta chains as tied to cytomegalovirus.

The chain joins TRBV28 to TRBJ1-2; tentatively, D is TRBD1 (5 bases). Sample: PBMCs. This clonotype originated in a woman in her twenties or thirties in good health and CMV-seronegative. This CDR3 reads CASYDSNYGYTF. In DNA form, the CDR3 reads TGTGCCAGCTACGACAGCAACTATGGCTACACCTTC.